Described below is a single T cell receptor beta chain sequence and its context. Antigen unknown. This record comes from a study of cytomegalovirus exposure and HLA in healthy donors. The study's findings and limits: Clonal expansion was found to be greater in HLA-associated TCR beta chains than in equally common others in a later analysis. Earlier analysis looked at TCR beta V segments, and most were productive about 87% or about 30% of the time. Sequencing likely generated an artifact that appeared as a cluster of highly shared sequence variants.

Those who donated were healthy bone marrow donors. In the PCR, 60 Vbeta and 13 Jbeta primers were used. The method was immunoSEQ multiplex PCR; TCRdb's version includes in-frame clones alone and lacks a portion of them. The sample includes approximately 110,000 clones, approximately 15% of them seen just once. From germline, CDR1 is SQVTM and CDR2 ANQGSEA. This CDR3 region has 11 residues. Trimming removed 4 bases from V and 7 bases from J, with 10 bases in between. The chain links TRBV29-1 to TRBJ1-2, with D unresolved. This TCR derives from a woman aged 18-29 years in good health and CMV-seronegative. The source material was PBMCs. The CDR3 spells CSVAPEGGYTF. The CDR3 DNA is TGCAGCGTTGCCCCGGAGGGTGGCTACACCTTC. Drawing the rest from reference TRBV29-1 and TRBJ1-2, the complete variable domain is SAVISQKPSRDICQRGTSLTIQCQVDSQVTMMFWYRQQPGQSLTLIATANQGSEATYESGFVIDKFPISRPNLTFSTLTVSNMSPEDSSIYLCSVAPEGGYTFGSGTRLTVV.